This TCR beta chain was retrieved from a study of T cells in Graves' hyperthyroidism and ophthalmopathy. Study at large: The blood sample was taken at first diagnosis, before treatment began. Broader study findings: The model identified upcoming ophthalmopathy a median approximately seven months ahead of onset. Most expanded thyroid clonotypes above 0.001 also appeared in blood.

Each 10 ml fresh peripheral blood draw supplied the PBMCs. TCR beta CDR3 sequences were amplified from RNA transcripts. In the first-round RT-PCR of the TCR CDR3, the HTBI primer set was used. TCRdb reanalysed the multiplex PCR reads using MiXCR and keeps one entry per CDR3 protein. This sample yields some 300,000 distinct CDR3 sequences, of which less than 15% are seen a single time; 6% to 8% belongs to the top ten. This clonotype has at least ten counts. Its target is unknown. Material: blood. The sequence was obtained from a woman aged 25 to 39 with Graves' hyperthyroidism that later progressed to Graves' ophthalmopathy.

The CDR3 loop reads CASNSEGNEQFF. Written as DNA, the CDR3 is TGTGCCAGCAATTCGGAAGGGAATGAGCAGTTCTTC. V usage is TRBV27 and J usage is TRBJ2-1; D gene uncertain. Trimming removed 7 bases from V and 7 bases from J, with 11 bases in between. The germline gives CDR1 MNHEY, CDR2 SMNVEV (reference sequence). This CDR3 is 12 amino acids long.